This T cell receptor beta chain came from a study of cytomegalovirus exposure and HLA in healthy donors. In the case of this clone: The target antigen is unknown.

The V and J ends lost 3 bases and 8 bases respectively, with 22 bases between them. The CDR3 loop spans 17 amino acids. CDR1 and CDR2 (germline): MNHEY, SMNVEV (reference sequence). Study-level findings and limits: In all likelihood, a cluster of highly shared sequence variants was a sequencing artifact.

Primers for the PCR totalled 60 Vbeta and 13 Jbeta. TCRdb keeps only in-frame clones here, not all; method: immunoSEQ multiplex PCR. The sample holds about 82,000 clones, 74% seen once. The rearrangement uses TRBV27 and TRBJ1-4; perhaps TRBD1 as D (6 bases). The sequencing input was PBMCs. The TCR comes from a man in his forties in good health and CMV-seropositive. DNA for the CDR3: TGTGCCAGCAGTTTTAACGGGATCTCAGGGGAAGGGGAAAAACTGTTTTTT. It encodes CASSFNGISGEGEKLFF.